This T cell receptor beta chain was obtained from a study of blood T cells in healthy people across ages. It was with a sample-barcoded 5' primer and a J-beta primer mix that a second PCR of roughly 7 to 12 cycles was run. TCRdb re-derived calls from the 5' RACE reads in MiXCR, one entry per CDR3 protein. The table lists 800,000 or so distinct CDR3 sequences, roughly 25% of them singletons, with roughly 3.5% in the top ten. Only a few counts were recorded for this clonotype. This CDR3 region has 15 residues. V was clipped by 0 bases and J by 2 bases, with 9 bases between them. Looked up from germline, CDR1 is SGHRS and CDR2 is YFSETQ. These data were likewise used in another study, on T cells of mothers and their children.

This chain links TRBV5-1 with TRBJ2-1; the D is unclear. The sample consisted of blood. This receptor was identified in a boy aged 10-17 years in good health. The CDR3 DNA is TGCGCCAGCAGCTTGGCGCGCATAACCTACAATGAGCAGTTCTTC. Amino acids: CASSLARITYNEQFF.